This TCR beta chain was captured in a study of hypomethylating agent response in myelodysplastic syndrome. The CDR3 totals 16 residues. Germline assignment: CDR1 KGHSH and CDR2 LQKENI. J was trimmed by 7 bases and V by 3 bases; bases with no gene match: 11. Some clones are missing from TCRdb's copy, which holds only in-frame ones; the method was immunoSEQ multiplex PCR. The sample lists about 5,100 clones; over 70% were seen once. The TCR originated in a human donor with myelodysplastic syndrome. The gene calls are TRBV18 and TRBJ1-4; 7 positions match TRBD1. The sequencing here drew on bone marrow, taken before or after starting hypomethylating agent treatment for myelodysplastic syndrome (not recorded which). CDR3 coding DNA: TGTGCCAGCTCACCGGTCGAAGAGGACAGGCTTGAAAAACTGTTTTTT. Translated, it gives CASSPVEEDRLEKLFF.